This entry describes one T cell receptor (beta chain). The specificity of this receptor is unknown. Per-base quality was not reported, and no clone a single base away is much larger than it. CDR3 length: 13 amino acids, cysteine to phenylalanine. Only the CDR3 region is kept as DNA, spanning 39 bases read in frame from base 1. The germline V gene encodes CDR1 MNHEY and CDR2 SMNVEV (reference sequence). V and J are trimmed by 5 bases and 5 bases, and the gene matches miss 5 bases of the junction. This specimen comes from a study of cytomegalovirus exposure and HLA in healthy donors (TCRdb year 2017). Context from the whole study: An earlier analysis of approximately 550 of the donors reported 250 to 300 Gb of sequence data and more than 90 million unique TCR beta sequences from 150 million to 200 million T cells. An early release that covered fewer than 750 HLA-typed donors contained about 300 gigabases of sequencing data and some 87 million unique TCR sequences. Of the roughly 390 genotyped donors, roughly 76% were placed in the genetic ancestry cluster associated with self-reported Caucasian donors. The study aimed to test whether cataloging public T cell receptors could reveal signatures of past pathogen exposure. The study profiled the T cell repertoires of approximately 700 subjects by immunosequencing and related them to cytomegalovirus serostatus. In addition to the first cohort of 666 subjects, a separate validation cohort of 100 to 150 different subjects was used. To predict cytomegalovirus infection status, the study combined high-throughput TCR immunosequencing, statistical association of individual TCRs with disease status, and machine learning. A later analysis re-analyzed previously published TCR beta repertoires from 550 to 700 donors and added high-resolution HLA genotyping to study TCR occurrence patterns. The later analysis used no new phenotypic data to find candidate immune exposures, relying instead on TCR beta sequences and their occurrence across donors. An earlier analysis of approximately 630 of the donors applied high-throughput TCR beta sequencing to assess whether each TCR beta V gene segment acted as functional or pseudogenic. Donor age, sex, ethnicity and CMV serostatus were collected together with the repertoire data. A later genetic analysis took genome-wide SNP genotypes for about 55% of the 666 donors and used that subset as a discovery cohort. Every repertoire in the discovery cohort had been generated on one and the same sequencing platform. Class I and class II HLA loci were covered by the typing at four-digit resolution. The number of typed donors differed by locus: roughly 620-630 for A, B, C, DRB1 and DQB1; approximately 530 for DQA1; 606 for DPA1; and roughly 450 for DPB1. Four or five DR-DQ haplotypes were treated as single units for association and clustering because of strong linkage in the cohort. Among a few hundred genotyped donors of the cohort, an average of about 240,000 unique TCR beta nucleotide sequences were sequenced per donor, roughly 18% of them non-productive. Study-level results and caveats: Most CMV-associated TCR beta chains appeared to be HLA-restricted in a later analysis, and the HLA associations seemed to be driven largely by CMV exposure. Presence/absence analyses assumed roughly uniform sequencing depth across donors, an assumption that may not hold. Linkage disequilibrium might explain the correlated functional status among segregating V segments, but an unknown experimental factor could not be ruled out. Broadly in line with IMGT annotations, most TCR beta V segments showed up in productive rearrangements about 87% or about 30% of the time in an earlier analysis of about 500 of the donors. The 87-base-pair reads could not distinguish some IMGT-functional V segments, including TRBV6-2 and TRBV6-3, so those segments were excluded. A further reported finding was that TCR beta sequences accurately predicted the HLA-A and HLA-B alleles for most subjects in the first cohort. Only TCR beta chains were sequenced in this cohort, and the absence of alpha or paired-chain data limited detectable features. According to a later analysis, TCR association rates differed among HLA loci, with DRB1 alleles showing the most associated TCRs and HLA-C alleles showing the fewest. The only immune exposure information available for the cohort was CMV serostatus. Because HLA typing was missing for some donors at each locus, association tests included only the typed subset. In a later analysis, HLA-associated TCR beta chains showed more clonal expansion and lower generation probabilities than non-associated chains that were equally common. In both the original and validation cohorts, the classifier was reported to diagnose cytomegalovirus status with high specificity and sensitivity. Most TCR sequences were seen in very few donors, while some public TCRs were found in many individuals. The sequencing pipeline was judged likely to have produced a cluster of highly shared sequence variants as a technical artifact. Compared with the approximately 670-donor mean, donors in an Asian-associated ancestry cluster had fewer N-insertions in productive TCRs, according to a later genetic analysis. Specific HLA alleles were associated with over 15,000 TCR beta sequences at a false discovery rate of 0.05 in a later analysis. A few of the identified cytomegalovirus-associated TCR beta chains were confirmed in vitro to be specific for cytomegalovirus antigens. Because counts were too low, more than 15 rarely observed V segments, including chromosome 9 orphons, were excluded from the earlier analysis of 587 of the donors. Several of the top co-occurrence clusters appeared to be linked to parvovirus B19, influenza, CMV and Epstein-Barr virus, according to a later analysis. According to the authors, the approach could potentially be generalized to other disease states and immunological phenotypes. When HLA alleles, especially DR and DQ, strongly co-occurred, TCR associations were difficult to assign to individual alleles. A total of around 150 TCR beta chains were listed by the study as associated with cytomegalovirus. In a later genetic analysis, a missense DCLRE1C variant was associated with V-gene and J-gene trimming of TCR beta chains, and the association was replicated in an independent cohort.

Libraries were built with the immunoSEQ multiplex PCR assay. A mixture of 60 forward primers for TCR Vbeta segments and 13 reverse primers for TCR Jbeta segments was used in the multiplex PCR. The CDR3 region of rearranged TCR beta genes was amplified from genomic DNA by a multiplex PCR assay. The amplified TCR beta libraries were sequenced on the Illumina HiSeq System as 87-base-pair reads. The study's processing was this. Across the roughly 700 repertoires, a later analysis counted 60 million to 90 million unique TCR beta chains, roughly 11 million of which were shared by at least two donors. Raw reads were error-corrected and collapsed into unique sequences by a nearest-neighbor algorithm in which closely related sequences were merged to remove PCR and sequencing errors. Alignment of CDR3 sequences to IMGT reference sequences was used to assign V, D and J gene segments. Each retained sequence needed at least a six-nucleotide match to both a V gene segment and a J gene segment. A rearrangement counted as productive if the CDR3 had no stop codons and remained in frame with V and J, and every other rearrangement counted as non-productive. CDR3 was defined by IMGT convention, running from the second conserved V-encoded cysteine to the conserved J-encoded phenylalanine. The earlier analysis of some 540 of the donors excluded any sequence lacking an unambiguous match to a single V gene segment. An earlier analysis of 587 of the donors classified V segments as functional when productive rearrangements were above 56.7% and as segregating when the standard deviation between donors was above 5%. A statistical classification framework was built to diagnose cytomegalovirus status from the catalog of TCR beta chain sequences. V and J gene assignment, in a later analysis, came from comparing TCR nucleotide sequences with IMGT/GENE-DB human TR gene sequences. The TCRdist pipeline was used in a later analysis to assign CDR3 sequences and most-parsimonious VDJ recombination scenarios. In a later analysis, every TCR beta chain was defined by the combination of its CDR3 amino acid sequence and its V-gene family, and reads without a unique V-gene family were dropped. As a way to deal with suspected cross-contamination and a sequencing artifact, a later analysis dropped over 550 nucleotide sequences that were highly shared and had low generation probability. For each public chain, a later analysis derived a clonal expansion index from normalized ranks of inferred template counts within each repertoire. Generation probabilities in a later analysis came from a VDJ recombination model fitted to out-of-frame rearrangements, and those results were checked against IGoR. A later analysis scored TCR-TCR, TCR-HLA and TCR-CMV co-occurrence with hypergeometric tests, applying a repertoire-size bias correction to TCR pairs. To estimate false discovery rates, a later analysis permuted the HLA or CMV assignments 20 times. A later analysis grouped co-occurring TCRs with DBSCAN, adding TCRdist sequence similarity when clustering within HLA-allele-positive subsets. Repertoires with fewer than 30,000 or more than 120,000 public chains, plus five repertoires with anomalous nucleotide sharing, were excluded from co-occurrence clustering. TCRdb took this table from immuneACCESS and kept in-frame rearrangements with V and J called. Such tables lack part of the clones; where checked against another copy, unresolved V genes explain under half of the gap, and the rest is unexplained. V, J and clone size reflect that table, while D and trimming were determined from the DNA. For this sample there are some 120,000 clones; about four fifths appear just once. Of the sample, about 1.8% falls within the top ten clones.

In total, fewer than 750 healthy bone marrow donors made up the cohort. All cohort members were sampled while nominally healthy, although unrecorded immune exposures were likely present. The donor was CMV seronegative and belonged to the group of 352 seronegative cohort members. A peripheral blood sample was collected from each donor, and TCR beta sequencing was performed on peripheral blood mononuclear cells. The Qiagen DNeasy Blood Extraction Kit was used to extract genomic DNA from the blood cell samples. The sample comprised PBMCs. This receptor was taken from a man between 18 and 35 years old in good health and CMV-seronegative. Recombination joined TRBV27 with TRBJ1-2; 7 bases in between match TRBD1. The nucleotides read TGTGCCAGCAGTGTAGGGGGCAAATATGGCTACACCTTC. Its protein is CASSVGGKYGYTF.